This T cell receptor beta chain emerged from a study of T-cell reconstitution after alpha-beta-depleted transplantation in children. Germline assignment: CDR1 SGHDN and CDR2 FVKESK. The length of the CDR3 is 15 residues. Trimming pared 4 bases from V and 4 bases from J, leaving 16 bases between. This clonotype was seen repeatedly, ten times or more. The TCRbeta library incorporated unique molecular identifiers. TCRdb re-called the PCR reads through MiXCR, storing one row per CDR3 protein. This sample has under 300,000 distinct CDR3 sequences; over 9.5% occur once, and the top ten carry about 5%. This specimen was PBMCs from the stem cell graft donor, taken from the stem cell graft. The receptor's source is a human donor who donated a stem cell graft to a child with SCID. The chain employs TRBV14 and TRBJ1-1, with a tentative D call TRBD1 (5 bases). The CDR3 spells CASSLLWAGSTEAFF. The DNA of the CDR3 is TGTGCCAGCAGCCTCTTATGGGCAGGGAGCACTGAAGCTTTCTTT.